Listed below are T cell receptor beta chains from one sample, sequenced in a study of T cells after yellow fever vaccination. TCRdb itself ran the 5' RACE reads through MiXCR, one entry per CDR3 protein. In the table there are roughly 160,000 distinct CDR3 sequences, approximately 6.7% of which are singletons. This material consisted of CD4+ T cells sorted from PBMCs, taken more than 4 days after the first yellow fever vaccination. Source of these receptors: a man aged 18 to 29 who received the YFV17D yellow fever vaccine. Each CDR3 is given with its conserved first and last residue. The order of the fields is J gene, V gene, clone size, D gene, CDR3 protein, CDR3 DNA. A D gene is named only where the DNA matches it firmly. Clone size is shown for a subset of rows, as once, few, many or a class of expanded clone.

j_gene: TRBJ2-4; v_gene: TRBV24-1; abundance: many; d_gene: TRBD1; CDR3aa: CATSCYPGQGVQLAKNIQYF; CDR3nt: TGTGCCACCAGTTGTTACCCGGGACAGGGGGTTCAGCTAGCCAAAAACATTCAGTACTTC
j_gene: TRBJ2-5; v_gene: TRBV5-1; abundance: many; d_gene: TRBD1; CDR3aa: CASSFGPTGTETQYF; CDR3nt: TGCGCCAGCAGCTTTGGGCCGACAGGGACAGAGACCCAGTACTTC
j_gene: TRBJ2-1; v_gene: TRBV12-5; abundance: few; d_gene: -; CDR3aa: CASGLVDNEQFF; CDR3nt: TGTGCTAGTGGTTTGGTGGACAATGAGCAGTTCTTC
j_gene: TRBJ1-4; v_gene: TRBV27; abundance: few; d_gene: -; CDR3aa: CASSLWTSRGKLFF; CDR3nt: TGTGCCAGCAGTTTATGGACGTCTCGGGGGAAACTGTTTTTT
j_gene: TRBJ2-2; v_gene: TRBV20-1; abundance: -; d_gene: TRBD1; CDR3aa: CSARDNRGQGGTGELFF; CDR3nt: TGCAGTGCTAGAGATAATCGAGGACAGGGCGGCACCGGGGAGCTGTTTTTT
j_gene: TRBJ2-3; v_gene: TRBV7-9; abundance: many; d_gene: -; CDR3aa: CASSLAGGRNTQYF; CDR3nt: TGTGCCAGCAGCTTAGCGGGGGGCCGGAATACGCAGTATTTT
j_gene: TRBJ2-7; v_gene: TRBV15; abundance: once; d_gene: -; CDR3aa: CATREGTRDEQYF; CDR3nt: TGTGCCACCAGAGAGGGGACAAGGGACGAGCAGTACTTC
j_gene: TRBJ2-1; v_gene: TRBV5-3; abundance: few; d_gene: -; CDR3aa: CARSLEDNNEQFF; CDR3nt: TGTGCCAGAAGCTTGGAAGACAACAATGAGCAGTTCTTC
j_gene: TRBJ1-2; v_gene: TRBV7-2; abundance: many; d_gene: -; CDR3aa: CASSPDTVYGYTF; CDR3nt: TGTGCCAGCAGCCCGGACACGGTCTATGGCTACACCTTC
j_gene: TRBJ2-5; v_gene: TRBV7-3; abundance: few; d_gene: TRBD1; CDR3aa: CASSPTGAETQYF; CDR3nt: TGTGCCAGCAGCCCGACAGGGGCAGAGACCCAGTACTTC
j_gene: TRBJ1-2; v_gene: TRBV2; abundance: few; d_gene: TRBD1; CDR3aa: CASSVRQGRGGYTF; CDR3nt: TGTGCCAGCAGTGTCCGACAGGGGAGGGGTGGCTACACCTTC
j_gene: TRBJ1-1; v_gene: TRBV5-1; abundance: many; d_gene: -; CDR3aa: CASSPGGGEMNTEAFF; CDR3nt: TGCGCCAGCAGCCCGGGGGGTGGGGAGATGAACACTGAAGCTTTCTTT
j_gene: TRBJ2-1; v_gene: TRBV7-2; abundance: few; d_gene: -; CDR3aa: CASSLVGRDYEQFF; CDR3nt: TGTGCCAGCAGCTTAGTCGGCAGGGACTATGAGCAGTTCTTC
j_gene: TRBJ2-1; v_gene: TRBV11-2; abundance: few; d_gene: -; CDR3aa: CASTPTELSYLSSYNEQFF; CDR3nt: TGTGCCAGCACTCCGACTGAACTCTCTTACTTAAGCTCCTACAATGAGCAGTTCTTC
j_gene: TRBJ2-5; v_gene: TRBV5-1; abundance: few; d_gene: -; CDR3aa: CASSPGLQGGYQETQYF; CDR3nt: TGCGCCAGCAGCCCGGGATTGCAGGGGGGTTACCAAGAGACCCAGTACTTC
j_gene: TRBJ2-7; v_gene: TRBV2; abundance: many; d_gene: -; CDR3aa: CASSDSFGRGLYEQYF; CDR3nt: TGTGCCAGCAGTGACTCGTTTGGCAGGGGACTCTACGAGCAGTACTTC
j_gene: TRBJ1-2; v_gene: TRBV5-6; abundance: -; d_gene: -; CDR3aa: CASSLPGLTSEGYTF; CDR3nt: TGTGCCAGCAGCTTACCCGGTTTGACCTCAGAAGGCTACACCTTC
j_gene: TRBJ2-3; v_gene: TRBV7-2; abundance: many; d_gene: -; CDR3aa: CASSLSANTDTQYF; CDR3nt: TGTGCCAGCAGCTTGAGTGCCAACACAGATACGCAGTATTTT
j_gene: TRBJ2-3; v_gene: TRBV20-1; abundance: -; d_gene: -; CDR3aa: CSAPMAESTDTQYF; CDR3nt: TGCAGTGCTCCGATGGCGGAGAGCACAGATACGCAGTATTTT
j_gene: TRBJ2-5; v_gene: TRBV9; abundance: -; d_gene: -; CDR3aa: CASSFGGSETQYF; CDR3nt: TGTGCCAGCAGCTTCGGGGGATCGGAGACCCAGTACTTC
j_gene: TRBJ1-5; v_gene: TRBV15; abundance: many; d_gene: -; CDR3aa: CATSRARAGNQPQHF; CDR3nt: TGTGCCACCAGCAGAGCGAGGGCCGGTAATCAGCCCCAGCATTTT
j_gene: TRBJ1-1; v_gene: TRBV6-4; abundance: many; d_gene: TRBD1; CDR3aa: CASRARGDTEAFF; CDR3nt: TGTGCCAGCAGGGCCAGGGGGGACACTGAAGCTTTCTTT
j_gene: TRBJ2-3; v_gene: TRBV19; abundance: -; d_gene: -; CDR3aa: CASSIPGADSQYF; CDR3nt: TGTGCCAGTAGTATCCCAGGGGCAGATTCGCAGTATTTT
j_gene: TRBJ1-6; v_gene: TRBV12-3/TRBV12-4; abundance: -; d_gene: -; CDR3aa: CTRSSGTVNSPLHF; CDR3nt: TGTACCCGCAGTTCAGGAACGGTGAATTCACCCCTCCACTTT
j_gene: TRBJ1-2; v_gene: TRBV7-2; abundance: few; d_gene: TRBD1; CDR3aa: CASSSPGQGHGYTF; CDR3nt: TGTGCCAGCAGCTCCCCCGGACAGGGGCATGGCTACACCTTC
j_gene: TRBJ1-1; v_gene: TRBV3-1; abundance: -; d_gene: -; CDR3aa: CACCPSTGRNTEAFF; CDR3nt: TGTGCCTGCTGCCCTTCGACAGGACGGAACACTGAAGCTTTCTTT
j_gene: TRBJ1-2; v_gene: TRBV20-1; abundance: many; d_gene: -; CDR3aa: CSADPQGLDYGYTF; CDR3nt: TGCAGTGCTGACCCCCAGGGGCTGGACTATGGCTACACCTTC
j_gene: TRBJ2-5; v_gene: TRBV7-2; abundance: many; d_gene: TRBD2; CDR3aa: CASSQTLAGETQYF; CDR3nt: TGTGCCAGCAGCCAAACCCTAGCGGGGGAGACCCAGTACTTC
j_gene: TRBJ2-7; v_gene: TRBV5-1; abundance: many; d_gene: -; CDR3aa: CASSLGTGEQYF; CDR3nt: TGCGCCAGCAGCTTGGGTACGGGGGAGCAGTACTTC
j_gene: TRBJ1-6; v_gene: TRBV6-2/TRBV6-3; abundance: -; d_gene: TRBD1; CDR3aa: CASSHFAGTEGSPLHF; CDR3nt: TGTGCCAGCAGCCACTTCGCTGGGACAGAAGGCTCACCCCTCCACTTT
j_gene: TRBJ1-2; v_gene: TRBV18; abundance: -; d_gene: TRBD1; CDR3aa: CASSPSPDRNYGYTF; CDR3nt: TGTGCCAGCTCGCCCTCCCCGGACAGGAACTATGGCTACACCTTC
j_gene: TRBJ2-7; v_gene: TRBV9; abundance: many; d_gene: -; CDR3aa: CASSVTPGPYEQYF; CDR3nt: TGTGCCAGCAGCGTGACACCGGGACCCTACGAGCAGTACTTC
j_gene: TRBJ1-6; v_gene: TRBV24-1; abundance: few; d_gene: -; CDR3aa: CATSDLAGAPPVYNSPLHF; CDR3nt: TGTGCCACCAGTGATTTGGCAGGGGCACCCCCCGTCTATAATTCACCCCTCCACTTT
j_gene: TRBJ2-7; v_gene: TRBV7-8; abundance: few; d_gene: -; CDR3aa: CASSLGQASEQYF; CDR3nt: TGTGCCAGCAGCTTAGGACAGGCCAGCGAGCAGTACTTC
j_gene: TRBJ1-1; v_gene: TRBV4-1; abundance: -; d_gene: -; CDR3aa: CASSHLGTEAFF; CDR3nt: TGCGCCAGCAGCCATCTCGGCACTGAAGCTTTCTTT
j_gene: TRBJ1-4; v_gene: TRBV6-4; abundance: many; d_gene: TRBD1; CDR3aa: CASSPRGSLSGQRDEKLFF; CDR3nt: TGTGCCAGCAGCCCACGGGGTTCTCTTTCGGGACAGAGGGATGAAAAACTGTTTTTT
j_gene: TRBJ2-3; v_gene: TRBV20-1; abundance: many; d_gene: -; CDR3aa: CSASLTHPTDTQYF; CDR3nt: TGCAGTGCTAGTTTAACTCATCCAACAGATACGCAGTATTTT
j_gene: TRBJ1-2; v_gene: TRBV7-2; abundance: many; d_gene: -; CDR3aa: CASSPDRIGGYGYTF; CDR3nt: TGTGCCAGCAGCCCAGACAGGATCGGAGGCTATGGCTACACCTTC
j_gene: TRBJ1-1; v_gene: TRBV11-1; abundance: few; d_gene: -; CDR3aa: CASSLAGQDGAGNTEAFF; CDR3nt: TGTGCCAGCAGCTTAGCGGGCCAGGACGGGGCCGGGAACACTGAAGCTTTCTTT
j_gene: TRBJ2-5; v_gene: TRBV7-2; abundance: many; d_gene: -; CDR3aa: CASSRAVGEQETQYF; CDR3nt: TGTGCCAGCAGTCGTGCGGTGGGGGAACAAGAGACCCAGTACTTC
j_gene: TRBJ2-2; v_gene: TRBV11-2; abundance: many; d_gene: TRBD2; CDR3aa: CASRLAGGELFF; CDR3nt: TGTGCCAGCAGACTAGCGGGCGGGGAGCTGTTTTTT
j_gene: TRBJ1-5; v_gene: TRBV3-1; abundance: many; d_gene: -; CDR3aa: CASSQDVWQPQHF; CDR3nt: TGTGCCAGCAGCCAAGATGTTTGGCAGCCCCAGCATTTT
j_gene: TRBJ2-2; v_gene: TRBV6-5; abundance: many; d_gene: -; CDR3aa: CASSYSKRGRLGELFF; CDR3nt: TGTGCCAGCAGTTACTCGAAGAGGGGCCGGCTCGGGGAGCTGTTTTTT
j_gene: TRBJ2-1; v_gene: TRBV6-5; abundance: many; d_gene: TRBD1; CDR3aa: CASSWDRVDNEQFF; CDR3nt: TGTGCCAGCAGTTGGGACAGGGTCGACAATGAGCAGTTCTTC
j_gene: TRBJ2-6; v_gene: TRBV5-1; abundance: -; d_gene: -; CDR3aa: CASSPQIQGGANVLTF; CDR3nt: TGCGCCAGCAGCCCTCAAATTCAGGGTGGGGCCAACGTCCTGACTTTC
j_gene: TRBJ2-1; v_gene: TRBV7-2; abundance: -; d_gene: -; CDR3aa: CASSWGVAGGNEQFF; CDR3nt: TGTGCCAGCAGCTGGGGGGTGGCAGGGGGTAATGAGCAGTTCTTC
j_gene: TRBJ2-7; v_gene: TRBV6-2/TRBV6-3; abundance: -; d_gene: -; CDR3aa: CASSSPGRGDEQYF; CDR3nt: TGTGCCAGCAGTTCGCCGGGACGGGGAGACGAGCAGTACTTC
j_gene: TRBJ2-2; v_gene: TRBV12-3/TRBV12-4; abundance: many; d_gene: -; CDR3aa: CASSFGRVTNTGELFF; CDR3nt: TGTGCCAGCAGTTTTGGTAGGGTTACGAACACCGGGGAGCTGTTTTTT
j_gene: TRBJ1-6; v_gene: TRBV5-1; abundance: many; d_gene: TRBD1; CDR3aa: CASSYGQGNSPLHF; CDR3nt: TGCGCCAGCAGCTATGGACAGGGTAATTCACCCCTCCACTTT
j_gene: TRBJ1-4; v_gene: TRBV6-5; abundance: -; d_gene: -; CDR3aa: CASSSEARDATNEKLFF; CDR3nt: TGTGCCAGCAGTTCCGAAGCCCGTGATGCAACTAATGAAAAACTGTTTTTT
j_gene: TRBJ2-3; v_gene: TRBV11-1; abundance: many; d_gene: -; CDR3aa: CASSTSTGTDTQYF; CDR3nt: TGTGCCAGCAGTACTAGCACCGGCACAGATACGCAGTATTTT
j_gene: TRBJ2-6; v_gene: TRBV5-1; abundance: few; d_gene: TRBD1; CDR3aa: CASSLTGDPSGANVLTF; CDR3nt: TGCGCCAGCAGCTTAACAGGGGATCCCTCTGGGGCCAACGTCCTGACTTTC
j_gene: TRBJ2-6; v_gene: TRBV4-3; abundance: -; d_gene: -; CDR3aa: CASSQNSGANVLTF; CDR3nt: TGCGCCAGCAGCCAGAACTCTGGGGCCAACGTCCTGACTTTC
j_gene: TRBJ1-6; v_gene: TRBV5-4; abundance: few; d_gene: -; CDR3aa: CASNLDNRVDSPLHF; CDR3nt: TGTGCCAGCAACCTAGACAACAGGGTTGATTCACCCCTCCACTTT